This T cell receptor (beta chain) is from a study of T cells in Graves' hyperthyroidism and ophthalmopathy. In the ophthalmopathy cohort, Clinical Activity Score was at least 3, NOSPECS grade at least 4, and duration under 3 months. Each diagnosis was grounded in clinical symptoms, serum thyroxine and TRAb, thyroid ultrasound, and orbital computed tomography. In the case of this clonotype: The antigen remains unidentified.

Findings and limits, study-wide: Using 13 V-J features, a model discriminated ophthalmopathy from stable hyperthyroidism.

V shed 6 bases and J 2 bases; nucleotides not matched to a gene: 10. The CDR3 consists of 17 residues. From germline, CDR1 is SGHTA and CDR2 FQGNSA. From RNA transcripts, TCR beta CDR3 regions were amplified. During a first-round RT-PCR of the TCR CDR3, the HTBI primer set was used. TCRdb re-called the multiplex PCR reads with MiXCR, one entry per CDR3 protein. In the table there are about 59,000 distinct CDR3 sequences, about 53% of which are singletons. Sequenced sample: blood. The sequence was collected from a woman in her sixties or seventies with Graves' ophthalmopathy. The rearrangement links TRBV7-2 to TRBJ2-3; TRBD2 aligns across 11 bases. Written as DNA, the CDR3 is TGTGCCAGCAGTCTTTTTGGGACTAGCGGTAACACAGATACGCAGTATTTT. Translating it yields CASSLFGTSGNTDTQYF.